The 26 T cell receptor beta chains given below trace back to one sample, sequenced in a study of response to subunit inactivated influenza vaccine. TCRdb ran MiXCR on the RT-PCR reads and lists one entry per CDR3 protein. The top ten clones hold less than 15% of a sample with approximately 490,000 distinct CDR3 sequences, less than 7.5% of them seen once. The sequenced sample was PBMCs from blood, obtained roughly 24 months after vaccination. These receptors were obtained from a man in his fifties or sixties who received an inactivated influenza vaccine.

This clonotype has at least ten counts. This rearrangement joins TRBV18 to TRBJ2-5; D remains ambiguous. Germline V gene sequence: CDR1 KGHSH, CDR2 LQKENI. The CDR3 has 13 amino acids. Trimming removed 0 bases from V and 1 base from J, with 3 bases in between. The CDR3 loop reads CASSPPFQETQYF. DNA of the CDR3: TGTGCCAGCTCACCACCGTTCCAAGAGACCCAGTACTTC.

A few counts support this clonotype. The J gene is TRBJ2-7, the V gene TRBV5-1, with D tentatively TRBD1 (6 bases). This CDR3 is built from 14 residues. Looked up from germline, CDR1 is SGHRS and CDR2 is YFSETQ. The V and J ends lost 4 bases and 6 bases respectively, with 17 bases between them. CDR3 coding DNA: TGCGCCAGCAGCCTAAGACAGGCAGGGGTCGAGCAGTACTTC. Its translation is CASSLRQAGVEQYF.

This clonotype was found many times. This CDR3 is CSARYRDGGNQPQHF. The CDR3, as DNA: TGCAGTGCTAGATACCGGGACGGGGGCAATCAGCCCCAGCATTTT. The rearrangement links TRBV20-1 to TRBJ1-5; the D gene is possibly TRBD1 (5 bases). This CDR3 spans 15 amino acids. Germline values: CDR1 DFQATT, CDR2 SNEGSKA (reference sequence). V lost 2 bases and J lost 2, with 13 bases in between.

This clonotype has ten or more counts. The chain combines TRBV20-1 with TRBJ2-1; D tentatively reads TRBD1 or TRBD2 (5 bases each). Germline values: CDR1 DFQATT, CDR2 SNEGSKA (reference sequence). Trimming shortened V by 6 bases and J by 9 bases, and 15 bases separated the two germline ends. The CDR3 spans 12 residues. The CDR3 sequence is CSATSGTAEQFF. In DNA form, the CDR3 reads TGCAGTGCAACATCAGGGACCGCTGAGCAGTTCTTC.

This clonotype has a handful of counts. This rearrangement joins TRBV19 to TRBJ2-1; TRBD1 matches at 7 bases. Germline CDR1 and CDR2: LNHDA and SQIVND (reference sequence). The CDR3 covers 16 residues. Trimming cost V 6 bases and J 0 bases; bases outside gene matches: 8. Here the CDR3 DNA reads TGTGCCAGTAGCATGACAGGGATTAGCTCCTACAATGAGCAGTTCTTC. This codes for CASSMTGISSYNEQFF.

The rearrangement links TRBV7-2 to TRBJ1-6; TRBD1 aligns across 10 bases. The germline V gene encodes CDR1 SGHTA and CDR2 FQGNSA. V shed 0 bases and J 5 bases; nucleotides not matched to a gene: 1. The CDR3 is made up of 16 amino acids. The CDR3 loop is CASSLAGTGDNSPLHF. CDR3 sequence (DNA): TGTGCCAGCAGCTTAGCCGGGACAGGGGATAATTCACCCCTCCACTTT.

The chain couples TRBV29-1 to TRBJ2-1, with 7 nucleotides matching TRBD1. Per germline, CDR1 SQVTM and CDR2 ANQGSEA. The CDR3 is made up of 16 amino acids. Trimming at V came to 0 bases and at J to 0 bases, leaving 5 bases not matched to a gene. In DNA, the CDR3 is TGCAGCGTTGAAGAAAGGGGACAGAGCTCCTACAATGAGCAGTTCTTC. Translated: CSVEERGQSSYNEQFF.

This clonotype was observed a few times. The genes are TRBV10-3 and TRBJ2-7; D may be TRBD1 (6 bases). Between the trimmed V and J ends, which lost 4 bases and 1 base, there was a span of 11 bases. CDR1 is ENHRY and CDR2 is SYGVKD in the germline V gene. The CDR3 has 14 residues. The CDR3 DNA is TGTGCCATCAGTGTCGGTGACAGGTCCTACGAGCAGTACTTC. This sequence encodes CAISVGDRSYEQYF.

The table lists this clonotype with a few counts. The V and J genes are TRBV5-5 and TRBJ1-1; TRBD1 is a possible D gene (6 bases). The CDR3 loop spans 15 amino acids. CDR1 is SGHKS, CDR2 YYEKEE, per germline (reference sequence). Trimming removed 6 bases at V and 0 bases at J, with 15 bases between. CDR3 nucleotides: TGTGCCAGCACGTGGGGGGCAGCCTTGAACACTGAAGCTTTCTTT. It specifies CASTWGAALNTEAFF.

This rearrangement joins TRBV2 to TRBJ2-5; TRBD2 might be the D (6 bases). Per germline, CDR1 SNHLY and CDR2 FYNNEI. The CDR3 has 15 residues. The V gene lost 3 bases and the J gene lost 2 bases, with 13 bases spanning the gap. Here the CDR3 DNA reads TGTGCCAGCAGTGAGGCGCGGGGATGGCAAGAGACCCAGTACTTC. Residues: CASSEARGWQETQYF.

This clonotype was picked up a small number of times. This chain links TRBV20-1 with TRBJ2-1, with 8 bases that match TRBD2. CDR1 is DFQATT, CDR2 SNEGSKA, per germline (reference sequence). The CDR3 sequence is 10 residues long. V trimming: 6 bases; J trimming: 11 bases; junction bases outside the gene matches: 3. The CDR3 loop is CSALAGQQFF. CDR3 nucleotides: TGCAGTGCGTTAGCGGGGCAGCAGTTCTTC.

This clonotype occurred a few times. The chain employs TRBV19 and TRBJ2-1; 11 positions agree with TRBD1. Per the germline V gene, CDR1 is LNHDA and CDR2 is SQIVND (reference sequence). This CDR3 comprises 17 residues. The V and J ends lost 5 bases and 6 bases, in that order; junction bases with no gene match: 12. This CDR3 is CASSHLGPGQGGNEQFF. The CDR3 DNA is TGTGCCAGTAGTCATCTCGGACCGGGACAGGGGGGCAATGAGCAGTTCTTC.

V is TRBV30 and J is TRBJ1-4; unclear D gene. The CDR3 runs to 14 residues. Deletions cut 2 bases from V and 3 bases from J, with 10 bases between. Germline values: CDR1 GTSNPN, CDR2 SVGIG (reference sequence). The CDR3 bases are TGTGCCTGGAGTAGGCTAGGGTCTAATGAAAAACTGTTTTTT. This gives the protein CAWSRLGSNEKLFF.

This rearrangement joins TRBV29-1 to TRBJ2-5, with TRBD1 as a possible D gene (5 bases). The CDR3 covers 13 residues. The germline V gene encodes CDR1 SQVTM and CDR2 ANQGSEA. Trimming pared 3 bases from V and 4 bases from J, leaving 12 bases between. CDR3 DNA sequence: TGCAGCGTTGAGCAGGGCAGGGCAGAGACCCAGTACTTC. Amino acids: CSVEQGRAETQYF. The full variable domain, with the rest looked up from reference TRBV29-1 and TRBJ2-5, is SAVISQKPSRDICQRGTSLTIQCQVDSQVTMMFWYRQQPGQSLTLIATANQGSEATYESGFVIDKFPISRPNLTFSTLTVSNMSPEDSSIYLCSVEQGRAETQYFGPGTRLLVL.

In its sample, this clonotype was seen a few times. The chain is built from TRBV4-2 and TRBJ1-3; maybe TRBD1 (5 bases). V was cut by 1 base and J by 3 bases, with 10 bases left in between. CDR1 and CDR2 (germline): LGHNA, YNFKEQ. This CDR3 has 15 residues. The CDR3 here is CASSQAGTGGNTIYF. DNA for the CDR3: TGTGCCAGCAGCCAAGCCGGGACCGGTGGAAACACCATATATTTT.

V is TRBV2 and J is TRBJ1-2; 7 nucleotides agree with TRBD1. With 6 bases clipped from V and 7 bases from J, the junction kept 8 bases outside the gene matches. The CDR3 covers 13 residues. Germline loops: CDR1 SNHLY, CDR2 FYNNEI. DNA for the CDR3: TGTGCCAGCAGGATCGGACAGGCGAGTGGCTACACCTTC. Amino acids: CASRIGQASGYTF.

This chain uses TRBV23-1 with TRBJ2-1, with D possibly called TRBD1 or TRBD2 (5 bases each). Being an ORF, TRBV23-1 has a function that is uncertain. This CDR3 contains 13 residues. V was trimmed by 10 bases and J by 3 bases, leaving 13 bases between them. The CDR3 bases are TGCGCCAACCCCCGGGACGGCTACAATGAGCAGTTCTTC. Protein: CANPRDGYNEQFF.

This clonotype occurred a few times. The chain links TRBV29-1 to TRBJ2-2, with D uncertain. Trimming pared 4 bases from V and 0 bases from J, leaving 9 bases between. The CDR3 has 14 residues. Germline V gene sequence: CDR1 SQVTM, CDR2 ANQGSEA. CDR3 in DNA: TGCAGCGTTGCACGGGCTTCGAACACCGGGGAGCTGTTTTTT. It yields the protein CSVARASNTGELFF.

This clonotype has only a few counts. J is TRBJ1-2 and V is TRBV25-1; D is ambiguous. V shed 4 bases and J shed 4 bases, with 10 bases lying between them. CDR1 is MGHDK, CDR2 SYGVNS, per germline. The CDR3 extends over 13 amino acids. The CDR3, as DNA: TGTGCCAGCAGTGTAGACCGGAGCTATGGCTACACCTTC. It is translated as CASSVDRSYGYTF.

The table lists this clonotype with a few counts. For the CDR3, the DNA is TGTGCCACCAGTGACCCGAATGCGGAGACCCAGTACTTC. Translating gives CATSDPNAETQYF. The chain joins TRBV24-1 to TRBJ2-5; D gene uncertain. The germline V gene has CDR1 KGHDR and CDR2 SFDVKD. The CDR3 has 13 amino acids. V dropped 4 bases and J dropped 5 bases, with 10 bases sitting between them.

As DNA, the CDR3 is TGTGCCAGCGGTAATCTAGCGGAAGTATCCTACGAGCAGTACTTC. Translated: CASGNLAEVSYEQYF. The chain has TRBV2 and TRBJ2-7; TRBD2 agrees at 7 bases. V shed 8 bases and J 1 base; nucleotides not matched to a gene: 11. CDR3 length equals 15 residues. In germline, CDR1 is SNHLY, CDR2 FYNNEI.

The chain uses TRBV20-1 and TRBJ1-2; weak D call: TRBD1 (5 bases). With 1 base removed from V and 10 bases from J, the gap between germline ends came to 19 bases. The germline V gene encodes CDR1 DFQATT and CDR2 SNEGSKA (reference sequence). This CDR3 has 14 residues. The CDR3 reads CSARVTRGLWDYTF. CDR3 DNA: TGCAGTGCTAGAGTGACAAGGGGTCTGTGGGACTACACCTTC.

CDR3 sequence reads: CASSSANQPQHF. DNA for the CDR3: TGTGCCAGCAGCTCGGCGAATCAGCCCCAGCATTTT. The chain is built from TRBV7-2 and TRBJ1-5; D remains unclear. CDR3 length equals 12 residues. V was shortened by 4 bases and J by 4 bases, with 5 bases between the two germline ends. Per the germline V gene, CDR1 is SGHTA and CDR2 is FQGNSA.

In its sample, this clonotype was seen many times. The chain links TRBV6-1 to TRBJ1-6; D is ambiguous. The CDR3 sequence is 14 residues long. V lost 10 bases and J 6 bases, leaving 16 bases between the germline ends. Germline V gives CDR1 MNHNS, CDR2 SASEGT. The CDR3 sequence is CATTNPGRNSPLHF. Written as DNA, the CDR3 is TGTGCCACAACGAACCCAGGTCGTAATTCACCCCTCCACTTT.

The chain recombines TRBV5-1 with TRBJ2-2; tentatively, D is TRBD1 (5 bases). V lost 0 bases to trimming and J lost 1 base, with 10 bases between them. Germline values: CDR1 SGHRS, CDR2 YFSETQ. The CDR3 spans 16 residues. The CDR3 reads CASSLGNTGNTGELFF. As DNA, the CDR3 is TGCGCCAGCAGCTTGGGGAACACAGGGAACACCGGGGAGCTGTTTTTT.

The sample holds a few counts of this clonotype. The rearrangement uses TRBV5-5 and TRBJ2-5; tentative D call: TRBD1 (6 bases). Germline values: CDR1 SGHKS, CDR2 YYEKEE (reference sequence). The CDR3 sequence is 15 residues long. Trimming stripped 4 bases from V and 0 bases from J, with 13 bases between. CDR3 in amino acids: CASSPDSLYQETQYF. Written as DNA, the CDR3 is TGTGCCAGCAGCCCGGACAGCTTGTACCAAGAGACCCAGTACTTC.